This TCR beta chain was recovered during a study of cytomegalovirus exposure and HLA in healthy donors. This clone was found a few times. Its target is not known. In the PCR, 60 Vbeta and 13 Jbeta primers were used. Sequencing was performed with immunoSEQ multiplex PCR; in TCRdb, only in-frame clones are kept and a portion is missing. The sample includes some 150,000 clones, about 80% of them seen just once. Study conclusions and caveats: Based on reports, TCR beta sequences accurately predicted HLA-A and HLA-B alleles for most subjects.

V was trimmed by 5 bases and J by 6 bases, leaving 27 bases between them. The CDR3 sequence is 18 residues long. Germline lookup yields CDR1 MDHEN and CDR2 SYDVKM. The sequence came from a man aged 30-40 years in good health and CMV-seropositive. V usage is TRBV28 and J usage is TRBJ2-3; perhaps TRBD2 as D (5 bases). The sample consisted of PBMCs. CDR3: CASSLGSSGTGASDTQYF. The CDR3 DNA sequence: TGTGCCAGCAGTCTAGGGAGCTCGGGCACCGGAGCTAGCGATACGCAGTATTTT.